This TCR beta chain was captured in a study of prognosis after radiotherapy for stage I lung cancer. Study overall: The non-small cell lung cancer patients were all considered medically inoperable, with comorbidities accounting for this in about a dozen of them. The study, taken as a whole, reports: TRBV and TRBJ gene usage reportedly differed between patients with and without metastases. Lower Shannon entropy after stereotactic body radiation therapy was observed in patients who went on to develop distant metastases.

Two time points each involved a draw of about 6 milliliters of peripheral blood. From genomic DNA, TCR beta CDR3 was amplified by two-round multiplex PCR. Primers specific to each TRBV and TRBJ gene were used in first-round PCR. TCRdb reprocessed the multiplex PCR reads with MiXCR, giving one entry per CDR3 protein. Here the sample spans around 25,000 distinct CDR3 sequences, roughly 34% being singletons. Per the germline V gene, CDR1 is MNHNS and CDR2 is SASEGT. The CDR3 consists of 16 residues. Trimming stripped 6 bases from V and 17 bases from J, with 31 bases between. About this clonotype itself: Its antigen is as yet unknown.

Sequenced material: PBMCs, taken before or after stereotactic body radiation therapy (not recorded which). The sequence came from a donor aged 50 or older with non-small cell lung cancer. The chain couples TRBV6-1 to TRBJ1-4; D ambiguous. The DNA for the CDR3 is TGTGCCAGCAGCCTTGGGGAGGGCAGCGTGAATGAAAAAATATTTTTT. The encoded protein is CASSLGEGSVNEKIFF.